The rows below give T cell receptor beta chains drawn from one sample of a study of blood T cell repertoires in COVID-19. Profiling relied on immunoSEQ multiplex PCR, and the TCRdb table lists in-frame clones only, not all of them. In the table there are over 40,000 clones, approximately 84% of which are singletons. The sequencing input was peripheral blood. These TCRs come from a human donor in a cohort sampled during active COVID-19. Both conserved end residues are part of each CDR3. The order of the fields is clone size, D gene, V gene, J gene, CDR3 DNA, CDR3 protein. The D gene is left open where the match is weak. Some rows mark clone size as missing; the rest say once, few, many or name a class of expanded clone.

-	TRBD2	TRBV30	TRBJ2-3	TGTGCCTGGAGTGAGGGACTAGCGGGAGGCCCAGAACATACGCAGTATTTT	CAWSEGLAGGPEHTQYF
-	TRBD1	TRBV18	TRBJ1-1	TGTGCCAGCTCACTTGAGACAGGGAAGGTAACTGAAGCTTTCTTT	CASSLETGKVTEAFF
-	-	TRBV7-8	TRBJ2-7	TGTGCCAGCAGCCGCCCCGCCTACGAGCAGTACTTC	CASSRPAYEQYF
-	-	TRBV3-1/TRBV3-2	TRBJ2-2	TGTGCCAGCAGCCAACGCGGGGAGCTGTTTTTT	CASSQRGELFF
-	-	TRBV14	TRBJ2-5	TGTGCCAGCAGCCAAAAAAGGGAGACGTACTTC	CASSQKRETYF
-	TRBD2	TRBV7-8	TRBJ2-3	TGTGCCAGCAGCTTAGCCCCACAGACTAGCGGCACAGATACGCAGTATTTT	CASSLAPQTSGTDTQYF
-	-	TRBV5-4	TRBJ2-5	TGTGCCAGCAGCTTGCCCGGTCGACGGAGCCAAGAGACCCAGTACTTC	CASSLPGRRSQETQYF
-	-	TRBV15	TRBJ2-5	TGTGCCACCAGCAGAGACAGGGGAGAGACCCAGTACTTC	CATSRDRGETQYF
-	-	TRBV27	TRBJ1-1	TGTGCCAGCAGTTTGGGACAGAACACTGAAGCTTTCTTT	CASSLGQNTEAFF
-	TRBD1	TRBV10-3	TRBJ2-7	TGTGCCATCAGTGTCGACAGGGAAAGCTCCTACGAGCAGTACTTC	CAISVDRESSYEQYF
few	-	TRBV11-2	TRBJ2-7	TGTGCCAGCAGCCTCGCGATGGAGGGGTCCTACGAGCAGTACTTC	CASSLAMEGSYEQYF
few	-	TRBV6-5	TRBJ1-1	TGTGCCAGCAGTTGGGGCAGGAACACTGAAGCTTTCTTT	CASSWGRNTEAFF
-	-	TRBV5-1	TRBJ2-3	TGCGCCAGCAGCCTTGTGGGGGCCGCAGATACGCAGTATTTT	CASSLVGAADTQYF
-	-	TRBV6-5	TRBJ1-1	TGTGCCAGCAGAACAGGGTTGGACACTGAAGCTTTCTTT	CASRTGLDTEAFF
-	-	TRBV19	TRBJ2-5	TGTGCCAGTGGTTGGGGCGCTTGGGAGACCCAGTACTTC	CASGWGAWETQYF